A single T cell receptor (beta chain) is shown here with its context. These data are taken from a study of blood T cell repertoires in COVID-19. On the study more broadly: Sites across the United States, Italy and Spain contributed samples from acute and convalescent COVID-19. The analysed material was cDNA or gDNA that came from T cells, B-cell-depleted T cells, or PBMCs.

In the authors' methods: Amplification from reference gene primers served as the basis for estimated nucleated cell counts. Produced via immunoSEQ multiplex PCR; TCRdb's table is partial and in-frame only. The DNA was the basis for D and trimming; V, J and clone size are from that table. The table lists roughly 330,000 clones, 70% to 90% of them singletons. J gave up 7 bases and V 5 bases, and 13 bases lay outside the gene matches. CDR1 is MGHRA, CDR2 YSYEKL, per germline. This CDR3 region has 17 residues. Sequences were obtained from peripheral blood. This sequence was found in a woman aged 45-65 years with active or convalescent COVID-19. The chain recombines TRBV4-1 with TRBJ2-1, with 11 bases that match TRBD2. The CDR3, as DNA: TGCGCCAGCAGCTACCTAATTACTAGCGGGGGAGGGAATGAGCAGTTCTTC. This translates into CASSYLITSGGGNEQFF.